This TCR beta chain was observed in a study of blood T cell repertoires in COVID-19. Looking at the study overall: Acute and convalescent COVID-19 specimens originated in the United States, Italy and Spain. In each case, the material was cDNA or gDNA derived from T cells, B-cell-depleted T cells, or PBMCs.

Method: immunoSEQ multiplex PCR; TCRdb's copy keeps in-frame clones and lacks some. The table records approximately 500,000 clones, around 90% of them present only once. Enrolment of Seattle patients took place during active infection, and they were followed longitudinally. The CDR3 runs 16 residues. V lost 2 bases to trimming and J lost 6 bases, with 14 bases between them. Per the germline V gene, CDR1 is LGHDT and CDR2 is YNNKEL (reference sequence). The rearrangement links TRBV3-1 (or the pseudogene TRBV3-2) to TRBJ1-6; possibly TRBD1 for D (5 bases). This TCR derives from a woman aged 45 to 65 with COVID-19, enrolled during active disease. Material for sequencing was peripheral blood. The CDR3 sequence: CASSQSGGGSNSPLHF. The DNA of the CDR3 is TGTGCCAGCAGCCAAAGCGGGGGAGGAAGTAATTCACCCCTCCACTTT.